These 7 T cell receptor beta chains share one sample of origin, sequenced in a study of blood T cell repertoires in COVID-19. Using immunoSEQ multiplex PCR, the repertoire was profiled, and TCRdb retains in-frame clones only, with some absent. The data hold about 150,000 clones, with almost 80% observed a single time. Material for sequencing was peripheral blood. The origin of the receptors is a man in his fifties or sixties with active or convalescent COVID-19.

The chain joins TRBV6-5 to TRBJ1-1, with 7 positions matching TRBD1. In germline, CDR1 is MNHEY, CDR2 SVGAGI. V shed 6 bases, J shed 5 bases, and the junction held 6 bases outside the gene matches. CDR3 length: 13 amino acids. DNA of the CDR3: TGTGCCAGCAGGACCCGGGACAGTACTGAAGCTTTCTTT. As protein: CASRTRDSTEAFF.

This clone came up once. The chain combines TRBV7-8 with TRBJ2-7, with 12 positions matching TRBD1. CDR1 is SGHVS, CDR2 FQNEAQ, per germline. With V trimmed by 3 bases and J by 7 bases, 10 bases remained unmatched. The CDR3 runs to 16 residues. The DNA of the CDR3 is TGTGCCAGCAGCTTTTTGTCGGGACAGGGGGCGCGGGAGCAGTACTTC. Residues: CASSFLSGQGAREQYF.

The chain joins TRBV28 to TRBJ1-1; 7 bases are shared with TRBD1. Trimming removed 7 bases from V and 8 bases from J; junction bases left unmatched: 7. Germline CDR1 and CDR2: MDHEN and SYDVKM. CDR3 length: 12 amino acids. CDR3 amino acids: CASIRGQREAFF. In DNA, the CDR3 is TGTGCCAGCATAAGGGGGCAACGGGAAGCTTTCTTT.

This clone has a single count. The chain uses TRBV9 and TRBJ2-5; 9 positions agree with TRBD2. The germline V gene encodes CDR1 SGDLS and CDR2 YYNGEE. The CDR3 length is 18 residues. With V trimmed by 0 bases and J by 5 bases, 14 bases remained unmatched. CDR3 sequence reads: CASSVAGVGAGGGETQYF. The CDR3 DNA reads as TGTGCCAGCAGCGTAGCTGGGGTAGGAGCGGGAGGTGGTGAGACCCAGTACTTC.

The J gene is TRBJ2-7, the V gene TRBV28; 9 bases match TRBD2. Trimming cost V 4 bases and J 2 bases; bases outside gene matches: 6. The CDR3 runs to 15 residues. Germline CDR1 MDHEN, CDR2 SYDVKM. CDR3 protein: CASSYAVAGAYEQYF. For the CDR3, the DNA is TGTGCCAGCAGTTACGCGGTAGCGGGAGCCTACGAGCAGTACTTC. The full variable domain, completed using reference TRBV28 and TRBJ2-7, is DVKVTQSSRYLVKRTGEKVFLECVQDMDHENMFWYRQDPGLGLRLIYFSYDVKMKEKGDIPEGYSVSREKKERFSLILESASTNQTSMYLCASSYAVAGAYEQYFGPGTRLTVT.

The genes are TRBV5-6 and TRBJ1-2; 7 bases align to TRBD1. The CDR3 runs to 13 residues. CDR1 and CDR2 from the germline V gene are SGHDT and YYEEEE. V shed 0 bases and J 4 bases; nucleotides not matched to a gene: 0. The CDR3 is CASSLAGGYGYTF. The CDR3 region has the DNA TGTGCCAGCAGCTTGGCAGGGGGCTATGGCTACACCTTC.

Only a few counts were recorded for this clone. V gene TRBV7-9 combines with J gene TRBJ1-4; D is unresolved. Trimming stripped 3 bases from V and 4 bases from J, with 3 bases between. The CDR3 is 12 amino acids. Germline V gives CDR1 SEHNR, CDR2 FQNEAQ (reference sequence). The CDR3 region is CASSFGNEKLFF. In DNA, the CDR3 is TGTGCCAGCAGCTTCGGTAATGAAAAACTGTTTTTT.